This passage covers 6 T cell receptor beta chains from one sample sequenced in a study of T cell responses to AZD1222 COVID-19 vaccine. The protocol was immunoSEQ multiplex PCR, while the TCRdb copy is restricted to in-frame clones and leaves out a portion. The sample includes over 55,000 clones, roughly 80% of them seen just once. Material: peripheral blood, obtained 28 days after the second AZD1222 dose. The receptor set was obtained from an adult who received the AZD1222 COVID-19 vaccine.

The chain joins TRBV27 to TRBJ1-6, with D unclear. Trimming pared 6 bases from V and 10 bases from J, leaving 19 bases between. The germline V gene has CDR1 MNHEY and CDR2 SMNVEV (reference sequence). The CDR3 has 15 amino acids. The DNA for the CDR3 is TGTGCCAGCAGCCCTATAGGCCCGGGGAGGTCACCCCTCCACTTT. Its translation: CASSPIGPGRSPLHF.

CDR3 loop: CASSLDLRGAANEQFF. The CDR3 bases are TGTGCCAGCAGCTTAGATTTGCGGGGCGCGGCGAATGAGCAGTTCTTC. The chain carries TRBV7-8 and TRBJ2-1; tentative D call: TRBD2 (6 bases). The CDR3 covers 16 residues. Looked up from germline, CDR1 is SGHVS and CDR2 is FQNEAQ. V lost 1 base and J 7 bases, leaving 17 bases between the germline ends. Filled out from reference TRBV7-8 and TRBJ2-1, the complete variable domain reads GAGVSQSPRYKVAKRGQDVALRCDPISGHVSLFWYQQALGQGPEFLTYFQNEAQLDKSGLPSDRFFAERPEGSVSTLKIQRTQQEDSAVYLCASSLDLRGAANEQFFGPGTRLTVL.

The CDR3 DNA reads TGTGCCAGCAGCTCACAGGGCCCGTCGGACACTGAAGCTTTCTTT. Its translation: CASSSQGPSDTEAFF. The V gene is TRBV4-2, the J gene TRBJ1-1, with D possibly TRBD1 on 6 matching bases. This CDR3 has 15 amino acids. V gave up 5 bases and J gave up 3 bases, with 16 bases separating them. Germline CDR1 LGHNA, CDR2 YNFKEQ.

This chain links TRBV2 with TRBJ2-2; 11 bases are shared with TRBD2. The J segment lost 3 bases and the V segment lost 4 bases, leaving 4 bases of the junction unmatched. The germline V gene encodes CDR1 SNHLY and CDR2 FYNNEI. This CDR3 has 16 residues. CDR3 region: CASSVSGGADTGELFF. The CDR3 DNA reads TGTGCCAGCAGTGTTAGCGGGGGGGCGGACACCGGGGAGCTGTTTTTT.

The J gene is TRBJ1-1, the V gene TRBV5-4; 8 positions agree with TRBD1. CDR1 and CDR2 (germline): SGHNT, YYREEE (reference sequence). After removal of 3 bases from V and 6 bases from J, the junction contained 13 bases not matched to a gene. The CDR3 has 16 residues. CDR3 sequence reads: CASSSERQGAWAEAFF. Written as DNA, the CDR3 is TGTGCCAGCAGCTCCGAGCGGCAGGGGGCTTGGGCTGAAGCTTTCTTT.

This sequence joins TRBV10-1 and TRBJ2-3, with unresolved D. V was pared by 2 bases and J by 1 base, with 7 bases between. The CDR3 contains 14 residues. Germline V gene data show CDR1 as WNHNN and CDR2 as SYGVQD (reference sequence). CDR3 amino acids: CASSESRCTDTQYF. The DNA of the CDR3 is TGCGCCAGCAGTGAGAGCAGATGCACAGATACGCAGTATTTT.